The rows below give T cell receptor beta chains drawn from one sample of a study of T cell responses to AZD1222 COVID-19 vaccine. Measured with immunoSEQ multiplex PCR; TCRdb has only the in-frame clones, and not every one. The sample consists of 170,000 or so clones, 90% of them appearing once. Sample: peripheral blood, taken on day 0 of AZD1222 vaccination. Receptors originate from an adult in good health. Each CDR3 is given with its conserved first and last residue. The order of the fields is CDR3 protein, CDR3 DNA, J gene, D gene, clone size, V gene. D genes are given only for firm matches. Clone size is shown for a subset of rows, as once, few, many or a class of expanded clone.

CASSLGGEVFF,TGTGCCAGCAGCTTAGGAGGGGAAGTGTTCTTC,TRBJ2-1,NA,NA,TRBV7-2
CASSPPSGSTGAEAFF,TGTGCCAGCTCACCCCCGAGCGGCTCCACCGGGGCTGAAGCTTTCTTT,TRBJ1-1,NA,NA,TRBV18
CSTRTVGTEAFF,TGCAGCACCCGGACAGTTGGCACTGAAGCTTTCTTT,TRBJ1-1,NA,NA,TRBV29-1
CASSQTGGSETQYF,TGCGCCAGCAGCCAGACAGGGGGCTCAGAGACCCAGTACTTC,TRBJ2-5,TRBD1,NA,TRBV5-1
CASSDTAGPQETQYF,TGCGCCAGCAGTGATACGGCGGGGCCACAAGAGACCCAGTACTTC,TRBJ2-5,NA,NA,TRBV10-2
CASTSWTSGAETQYF,TGTGCCAGCACCTCTTGGACTAGCGGGGCAGAGACCCAGTACTTC,TRBJ2-5,NA,NA,TRBV21-1
CASSLGGGRDNEQFF,TGTGCCAGCAGCTTAGGCGGGGGGCGCGACAATGAGCAGTTCTTC,TRBJ2-1,TRBD2,NA,TRBV11-3
CAISPGKGWNTEAFF,TGTGCCATCAGTCCTGGGAAGGGGTGGAACACTGAAGCTTTCTTT,TRBJ1-1,NA,NA,TRBV10-3
CASSPRRETQYF,TGTGCCAGCAGCCCCCGGCGGGAGACCCAGTACTTC,TRBJ2-5,NA,NA,TRBV3-1/TRBV3-2
CASSSQPGTSGYEQYF,TGCGCCAGCAGCTCCCAACCCGGGACTAGCGGGTACGAGCAGTACTTC,TRBJ2-7,TRBD2,NA,TRBV5-1
CASSPGRSSNQPQHF,TGTGCCAGCAGCCCAGGACGGTCTAGCAATCAGCCCCAGCATTTT,TRBJ1-5,NA,NA,TRBV9
CASSVGLIPGELFF,TGTGCCAGCAGCGTAGGTCTTATACCCGGGGAGCTGTTTTTT,TRBJ2-2,NA,NA,TRBV9
CASSLTINWDTEAFF,TGTGCCAGCAGCTTAACCATAAACTGGGACACTGAAGCTTTCTTT,TRBJ1-1,NA,NA,TRBV7-2
CASSRDSPYGYTF,TGTGCCAGCAGCCGGGACAGCCCCTATGGCTACACCTTC,TRBJ1-2,TRBD1,NA,TRBV3-1/TRBV3-2
CASSLGRKGGDQPQHF,TGTGCCAGCAGCTTGGGGCGGAAAGGAGGGGATCAGCCCCAGCATTTT,TRBJ1-5,NA,NA,TRBV5-6
CASSISGTGIYGYTF,TGTGCCAGTAGTATATCCGGGACAGGGATCTATGGCTACACCTTC,TRBJ1-2,TRBD1,few,TRBV19
CAWSGPKGRINSPLHF,TGTGCCTGGAGTGGACCTAAGGGACGGATTAATTCACCCCTCCACTTT,TRBJ1-6,NA,NA,TRBV30
CASIHGRARTSPYF,TGCGCCAGCATCCACGGGAGGGCCCGGACTAGTCCCTATTTT,TRBJ2-3,TRBD2,NA,TRBV23-1
CASSAPGGVNEQFF,TGTGCCAGCAGCGCCCCAGGGGGGGTCAATGAGCAGTTCTTC,TRBJ2-1,NA,NA,TRBV9
CASSRTSAAYEQYF,TGTGCCAGCAGTCGGACTAGCGCGGCCTACGAGCAGTACTTC,TRBJ2-7,TRBD2,NA,TRBV6-2/TRBV6-3
CATSTTSGLDYEQYF,TGTGCCACCAGCACAACCTCGGGACTCGACTACGAGCAGTACTTC,TRBJ2-7,NA,NA,TRBV15
CASSLSGPSSPLHF,TGTGCCAGCAGTTTATCGGGGCCCAGTTCACCCCTCCACTTT,TRBJ1-6,NA,NA,TRBV28
CASSWTSLADTQYF,TGTGCCAGCAGTTGGACTAGTCTTGCAGATACGCAGTATTTT,TRBJ2-3,TRBD2,NA,TRBV6-2/TRBV6-3
CASSSSGSTDTQYF,TGTGCCAGCAGCTCTAGCGGAAGCACAGATACGCAGTATTTT,TRBJ2-3,TRBD2,NA,TRBV6-2/TRBV6-3
CASSPRVGEQYF,TGTGCCAGCAGTCCGAGAGTGGGCGAGCAGTACTTC,TRBJ2-7,NA,NA,TRBV27
CASSNSGGFEQYF,TGTGCCAGCAGTAATTCAGGGGGTTTCGAGCAGTACTTC,TRBJ2-7,TRBD1,NA,TRBV6-5
CASSERQGSEKLFF,TGTGCCAGCAGCGAGAGACAGGGAAGCGAAAAACTGTTTTTT,TRBJ1-4,TRBD1,NA,TRBV7-2
CAIKAGSSNQPQHF,TGTGCCATCAAGGCAGGGTCTTCTAATCAGCCCCAGCATTTT,TRBJ1-5,NA,once,TRBV10-3
CASSRNSNQPQHF,TGTGCCAGCAGCCGGAATAGCAATCAGCCCCAGCATTTT,TRBJ1-5,NA,NA,TRBV7-9
CASSASGTANTGELFF,TGTGCCAGCAGCGCCTCCGGGACTGCGAACACCGGGGAGCTGTTTTTT,TRBJ2-2,NA,NA,TRBV9
CASSFLSGGREEQYF,TGTGCCAGCAGCTTTTTATCGGGGGGCCGGGAGGAGCAGTACTTC,TRBJ2-7,NA,NA,TRBV7-2
CASTSWTFHSNQPQHF,TGTGCCAGCACCTCATGGACATTCCATAGCAATCAGCCCCAGCATTTT,TRBJ1-5,NA,NA,TRBV5-6
CASSLVGDPDTEAFF,TGTGCCAGCAGCTTAGTGGGGGATCCGGACACTGAAGCTTTCTTT,TRBJ1-1,NA,NA,TRBV7-2
CASSEALGGSYEQYF,TGTGCCAGCAGTGAAGCGCTGGGGGGTAGCTACGAGCAGTACTTC,TRBJ2-7,NA,NA,TRBV2
CASSLDQGLPYNEQFF,TGCGCCAGCAGCTTGGACCAGGGGCTACCCTACAATGAGCAGTTCTTC,TRBJ2-1,NA,NA,TRBV5-1
CASSLEASGGQQETQYF,TGTGCCAGCAGTTTGGAGGCTAGCGGGGGGCAGCAAGAGACCCAGTACTTC,TRBJ2-5,TRBD2,NA,TRBV5-4
CASSLAPGRTEAFF,TGTGCCAGCAGCTTAGCCCCGGGGCGTACTGAAGCTTTCTTT,TRBJ1-1,NA,NA,TRBV7-9
CASTPGQGGTGELFF,TGTGCCAGCACCCCGGGACAGGGGGGGACCGGGGAGCTGTTTTTT,TRBJ2-2,TRBD1,NA,TRBV9
CASSTRTVLDTEAFF,TGTGCCAGCAGCACCCGGACAGTATTGGACACTGAAGCTTTCTTT,TRBJ1-1,NA,NA,TRBV9
CATSDSYSNQPQHF,TGTGCCACTTCGGACAGCTATAGCAATCAGCCCCAGCATTTT,TRBJ1-5,NA,once,TRBV10-3
CSASGRGLGDTEAFF,TGCAGTGCTAGTGGCAGGGGGCTGGGGGACACTGAAGCTTTCTTT,TRBJ1-1,TRBD1,NA,TRBV20-1
CASSPDSPRNEQYF,TGCGCCAGCAGCCCGGACAGCCCTAGGAACGAGCAGTACTTC,TRBJ2-7,NA,NA,TRBV5-1
CASSDPGQGTHNEKLFF,TGTGCCAGCAGTGATCCGGGACAGGGCACCCATAATGAAAAACTGTTTTTT,TRBJ1-4,TRBD1,NA,TRBV6-2/TRBV6-3
CASSLQDEQFF,TGTGCCAGCAGCCTCCAGGATGAGCAGTTCTTC,TRBJ2-1,NA,NA,TRBV7-9
CASSIGLRQGYNEQFF,TGTGCCAGTAGTATTGGGCTGAGACAGGGGTACAATGAGCAGTTCTTC,TRBJ2-1,TRBD1,NA,TRBV19